What follows are 27 T cell receptor beta chains derived from one specimen sequenced in a study of molecular identifiers for immune sequencing clone quantification. From the PCR reads, TCRdb called clonotypes with MiXCR, one entry per CDR3 protein. The repertoire holds about 510,000 distinct CDR3 sequences, with 20% to 25% as singletons. The sequenced sample was naive CD8+ T cells from blood, with Jurkat cell RNA spiked in. The subset was: FACS-sorted CD8+CD4-CCR7+CD45RA+ naive T cells. The receptors were sampled from a human donor in good health. Some libraries in this study had Jurkat cell RNA spiked in.

As concerns this clonotype: This may come from a read error, since a much larger clone is one base off. This likely comes from a read error, as the CDR3 has no conserved phenylalanine or tryptophan at its end. This rearrangement joins TRBV6-5 to TRBJ2-3; D remains ambiguous. The ends were cut back, 4 bases at V and 2 bases at J, with 10 bases in the middle. The CDR3 is 14 residues long. Per germline, CDR1 MNHEY and CDR2 SVGAGI. CDR3 sequence reads: CASSLYRYTDTQYL. CDR3 bases: TGTGCCAGCAGTTTATATCGGTACACAGATACGCAGTATCTT.

The V gene is TRBV5-4, the J gene TRBJ2-7, with D hard to call. Germline V gives CDR1 SGHNT, CDR2 YYREEE (reference sequence). Trimming stripped 0 bases from V and 1 base from J, with 5 bases between. The CDR3 is made up of 13 amino acids. DNA for the CDR3: TGTGCCAGCAGCTTGGAGCTATCCTACGAGCAGTACTTC. It specifies CASSLELSYEQYF. The variable domain in full, completed from reference TRBV5-4 and TRBJ2-7, reads ETGVTQSPTHLIKTRGQQVTLRCSSQSGHNTVSWYQQALGQGPQFIFQYYREEENGRGNFPPRFSGLQFPNYSSELNVNALELDDSALYLCASSLELSYEQYFGPGTRLTVT.

The chain has TRBV20-1 and TRBJ2-3; maybe TRBD1 (5 bases). V lost 3 bases and J 4 bases, leaving 14 bases between the germline ends. CDR3 size: 14 residues. The germline CDR1 and CDR2 sequences are DFQATT and SNEGSKA (reference sequence). CDR3 in amino acids: CSASPRAPADTQYF. The DNA for the CDR3 is TGCAGTGCTAGCCCCAGGGCCCCCGCAGATACGCAGTATTTT.

Many counts were recorded for this clonotype. The rearrangement uses TRBV6-2 or TRBV6-3 and TRBJ2-3, with a weak D call TRBD2 (5 bases). The CDR3 runs to 15 residues. The V end lost 2 bases, the J end lost 0 bases, and 9 bases lay between the germline ends. CDR1 and CDR2 (germline): MNHEY, SVGEGT. CDR3 region: CASSYLGDSTDTQYF. The CDR3 DNA reads as TGTGCCAGCAGTTACCTGGGAGATAGCACAGATACGCAGTATTTT.

This clonotype was counted a few times. The rearrangement uses TRBV9 and TRBJ1-4; 10 bases match TRBD1. Trimming removed 0 bases from V and 8 bases from J; junction bases left unmatched: 7. The CDR3 length is 16 residues. The germline CDR1 and CDR2 sequences are SGDLS and YYNGEE. This chain's CDR3 is CASSVGQGAQYEKLFF. In DNA form, the CDR3 reads TGTGCCAGCAGCGTAGGACAGGGGGCGCAGTACGAAAAACTGTTTTTT.

Concerning this clonotype: A much larger clone lies one base from this, so it may be a read error. V usage is TRBV6-2 or TRBV6-3 and J usage is TRBJ2-3; no clear D. Germline CDR1 and CDR2: MNHEY and SVGEGT. This CDR3 is built from 14 residues. CDR3 loop: CASSYVRYTDMQYF. The CDR3 nucleotides are TGTGCCAGCAGTTACGTCAGATACACAGATATGCAGTATTTT.

The chain joins TRBV4-3 to TRBJ2-7; a weak D match, TRBD2 (6 bases). Germline assignment: CDR1 LGHNA and CDR2 YSLEER. This CDR3 region has 13 residues. Trimming removed 0 bases from V and 7 bases from J, with 10 bases in between. The CDR3 is CASSQDRGVEQYF. CDR3 in DNA: TGCGCCAGCAGCCAAGATCGCGGGGTGGAGCAGTACTTC.

This clonotype has only a few counts. The chain recombines TRBV11-2 with TRBJ2-7; TRBD1 matches at 11 bases. V shed 6 bases and J 5 bases; nucleotides not matched to a gene: 9. This CDR3 is 15 amino acids long. Germline CDR1 is SGHAT and CDR2 is FQNNGV. The chain's CDR3 is CASSPWTGGNDEQYF. The CDR3 region has the DNA TGTGCCAGCAGTCCTTGGACAGGGGGCAACGACGAGCAGTACTTC.

At least ten counts were recorded for this clonotype. The chain joins TRBV5-4 to TRBJ2-7; D gene ambiguous. V was clipped by 0 bases and J by 3 bases, with 10 bases between them. Germline CDR1 and CDR2: SGHNT and YYREEE (reference sequence). This CDR3 region has 14 residues. The CDR3 here is CASSLAAASYEQYF. CDR3 coding DNA: TGTGCCAGCAGCTTGGCCGCGGCGAGCTACGAGCAGTACTTC.

This clonotype was seen at least ten times. The chain recombines TRBV29-1 with TRBJ2-2; D not certain. The CDR3 runs to 14 residues. The V end lost 7 bases, the J end lost 6 bases, and 18 bases lay between the germline ends. Germline V gives CDR1 SQVTM, CDR2 ANQGSEA. For the CDR3, the DNA is TGCAGCGCCCACCGTCGGCGGACGGCCGGGGAGCTGTTTTTT. As protein: CSAHRRRTAGELFF.

This rearrangement joins TRBV5-5 to TRBJ2-3, with D possibly being TRBD2 (6 bases). Germline CDR1 SGHKS, CDR2 YYEKEE (reference sequence). V shed 5 bases and J shed 0 bases, with 19 bases lying between them. The CDR3 is 17 residues long. CDR3 in DNA: TGTGCCAGCAGTCCTGGGGTATGGCGGGAAAGCACAGATACGCAGTATTTT. Residues: CASSPGVWRESTDTQYF. Together with reference TRBV5-5 and TRBJ2-3, the CDR3 gives the full variable domain: DAGVTQSPTHLIKTRGQQVTLRCSPISGHKSVSWYQQVLGQGPQFIFQYYEKEERGRGNFPDRFSARQFPNYSSELNVNALLLGDSALYLCASSPGVWRESTDTQYFGPGTRLTVL.

This clonotype was detected a few times. The J gene is TRBJ2-5, the V gene TRBV9; TRBD2 matches 10 bases. This CDR3 contains 14 residues. Germline loops: CDR1 SGDLS, CDR2 YYNGEE. Trimming cost V 4 bases and J 1 base; bases outside gene matches: 1. CDR3 sequence reads: CASSTSGAQETQYF. CDR3 coding DNA: TGTGCCAGCAGCACTAGCGGGGCCCAAGAGACCCAGTACTTC. The full variable domain, in which reference TRBV9 and TRBJ2-5 provide the parts outside the CDR3, is DSGVTQTPKHLITATGQRVTLRCSPRSGDLSVYWYQQSLDQGLQFLIQYYNGEERAKGNILERFSAQQFPDLHSELNLSSLELGDSALYFCASSTSGAQETQYFGPGTRLLVL.

Regarding this clonotype: Just one base apart from a much larger clone, this may be a read error. CDR3 protein: CSADVGGNSPFTDTQYF. In nucleotides, the CDR3 is TGCAGCGCTGATGTGGGGGGCAACAGCCCGTTCACAGATACGCAGTATTTT. The V and J genes are TRBV29-1 and TRBJ2-3, with D possibly called TRBD1 or TRBD2 (6 bases each). The V and J ends lost 7 bases and 2 bases respectively, with 25 bases between them. Germline V gene lookup returns CDR1 SQVTM and CDR2 ANQGSEA. The CDR3 consists of 17 residues.

This clonotype has at least ten counts. The chain combines TRBV7-9 with TRBJ2-7; D is possibly TRBD2 (6 bases). This CDR3 is built from 15 residues. Trimming removed 1 base from V and 3 bases from J, with 13 bases in between. The germline V gene encodes CDR1 SEHNR and CDR2 FQNEAQ (reference sequence). This CDR3 is CASSLVGGNSYEQYF. DNA for the CDR3: TGTGCCAGCAGCTTAGTTGGCGGGAACAGCTACGAGCAGTACTTC.

This clonotype was observed a handful of times. The J gene is TRBJ2-5, the V gene TRBV11-2, with D unresolved. V lost 5 bases and J lost 1, with 20 bases in between. The CDR3 loop spans 17 amino acids. Germline-derived CDR1 and CDR2 are SGHAT and FQNNGV. The CDR3 is CASSPRQASRAQETQYF. The CDR3, as DNA: TGTGCCAGCAGCCCGAGACAAGCCTCCCGGGCCCAAGAGACCCAGTACTTC.

In its sample, this clonotype was seen a few times. The chain uses TRBV9 and TRBJ2-1, with D tentatively TRBD2 (6 bases). The V and J ends lost 3 bases and 4 bases respectively, with 17 bases between them. Germline lookup yields CDR1 SGDLS and CDR2 YYNGEE. The CDR3 has 16 residues. This CDR3 reads CASSEGLPNKYNEQFF. For the CDR3, the DNA is TGTGCCAGCAGCGAGGGACTCCCAAACAAATACAATGAGCAGTTCTTC.

This clonotype was recorded a few times. The chain uses TRBV11-2 and TRBJ1-4; D not certain. V was pared by 0 bases and J by 12 bases, with 11 bases between. The CDR3 runs to 13 residues. Looked up from germline, CDR1 is SGHAT and CDR2 is FQNNGV. DNA for the CDR3: TGTGCCAGCAGCTTAGAATCGGTTCCCCAACTGTTTTTT. This codes for CASSLESVPQLFF.

The chain combines TRBV4-3 with TRBJ2-1; D uncertain. Germline-derived CDR1 and CDR2 are LGHNA and YSLEER. The V and J ends lost 3 bases and 7 bases respectively, with 10 bases between them. This CDR3 spans 13 amino acids. The CDR3: CASSQSIINEQFF. DNA of the CDR3: TGCGCCAGCAGCCAGTCTATCATAAATGAGCAGTTCTTC.

In this sample, this clonotype turned up many times. In DNA form, the CDR3 reads TGTGCCAGCAGCTTAGATGCGGGGGCGTATGGCTACACCTTC. Translating gives CASSLDAGAYGYTF. The V and J genes are TRBV7-9 and TRBJ1-2; TRBD1 might be the D (6 bases). The V gene's germline CDR1 is SEHNR and CDR2 FQNEAQ (reference sequence). The CDR3 extends over 14 amino acids. V was cut by 1 base and J by 5 bases, with 11 bases left in between.

This sequence joins TRBV28 and TRBJ1-1; tentative D call: TRBD1 (6 bases). This CDR3 spans 15 amino acids. Trimming took 11 bases from V and 2 from J, leaving 21 bases between them. Germline V gene sequence: CDR1 MDHEN, CDR2 SYDVKM. The CDR3 bases are TGTGCCGGCACCCTACGTTGGGGGGCAAACACTGAAGCTTTCTTT. Its translation: CAGTLRWGANTEAFF.

Concerning this clonotype: At one of its ends the junction is not consistent with the germline gene, which may arise from a read error. This rearrangement joins TRBV2 to TRBJ2-1, with 7 bases matching TRBD2. Germline assignment: CDR1 SNHLY and CDR2 FYNNEI. This CDR3 has 14 amino acids. CDR3 region: CAGAGETGYNGQFF. The DNA for the CDR3 is TGTGCCGGGGCGGGGGAAACGGGGTACAATGGGCAGTTCTTC.

Concerning this clonotype itself: Compared with germline, one end of the junction differs, possibly owing to a read error. This chain uses TRBV13 with TRBJ2-6; D might be TRBD1 (6 bases). Germline lookup yields CDR1 PRHDT and CDR2 FYEKMQ (reference sequence). This CDR3 region has 16 residues. CDR3 amino acids: CASSLGDSSGANVLAF. The CDR3 bases are TGTGCCAGCAGCTTAGGGGACAGCTCTGGGGCCAACGTCCTGGCTTTC.

This clonotype showed up many times. The chain employs TRBV6-5 and TRBJ2-1, with 10 bases that match TRBD2. The length of the CDR3 is 16 residues. After removal of 2 bases from V and 4 bases from J, the junction contained 5 bases not matched to a gene. Germline values: CDR1 MNHEY, CDR2 SVGAGI. CDR3 coding DNA: TGTGCCAGCAGTTACCTGGCTAGCGGGAGTTACAATGAGCAGTTCTTC. Protein: CASSYLASGSYNEQFF.

The chain carries TRBV15 and TRBJ2-2; D not resolved. Germline V lookup: CDR1 LNHNV, CDR2 YYDKDF (reference sequence). The CDR3 covers 16 residues. Trimming cost V 0 bases and J 1 base, with 9 bases left between them. The CDR3 reads CATSRDYAGNTGELFF. As DNA, the CDR3 is TGTGCCACCAGCAGAGATTATGCAGGGAACACCGGGGAGCTGTTTTTT.

The chain is built from TRBV19 and TRBJ1-5; D gene unclear. Trimming removed 7 bases at V and 2 bases at J, with 9 bases between. Per germline, CDR1 LNHDA and CDR2 SQIVND (reference sequence). The CDR3 is made up of 13 amino acids. Here the CDR3 reads CASTPAGNQPQHF. The CDR3 DNA reads TGTGCCAGTACCCCAGCGGGCAATCAGCCCCAGCATTTT.

This clonotype was observed many times. The V and J genes are TRBV7-6 and TRBJ1-5, with D tentatively TRBD1 (5 bases). This CDR3 is built from 14 residues. In germline, CDR1 is SGHVS, CDR2 FNYEAQ. Trimming stripped 5 bases from V and 6 bases from J, with 14 bases between. The CDR3 DNA follows: TGTGCCAGCAGCCCCACCCTTGGGGGTCAGCCCCAGCATTTT. Its translation is CASSPTLGGQPQHF.

This clonotype was counted many times. The rearrangement links TRBV27 to TRBJ2-7; 9 bases map to TRBD1. V was pared by 5 bases and J by 3 bases, with 5 bases of the junction left unmatched. The CDR3 covers 14 residues. CDR1 and CDR2 (germline): MNHEY, SMNVEV (reference sequence). The CDR3 here is CASSAGDRVYEQYF. The CDR3, as DNA: TGTGCCAGCAGTGCAGGGGACAGGGTCTACGAGCAGTACTTC.